These 23 T cell receptor beta chains came from one sample sequenced in a study of blood T cells in healthy people across ages. With a J-beta primer mix and a sample-barcoded 5' primer, a second PCR ran about 7 to 11 cycles. TCRdb recomputed calls from the 5' RACE reads with MiXCR, one row per CDR3 protein. Among about 620,000 distinct CDR3 sequences, 52% were seen once, and the ten largest hold roughly 12%. Sequencing was carried out using blood. These receptors originate from a woman of 80 years or more in good health.

A few counts support this clonotype. The chain joins TRBV6-2 or TRBV6-3 to TRBJ2-1; TRBD2 is a possible D gene (5 bases). CDR1 and CDR2 from the germline V gene are MNHEY and SVGEGT. CDR3 length: 15 residues. V was pared by 7 bases and J by 9 bases, with 22 bases between. The CDR3 nucleotides are TGTGCCAGCAACCCGGACTTTATACGTTGGGGTGAGCAGTTCTTC. Residues: CASNPDFIRWGEQFF.

A word on this clonotype: This could be a read error, since a much larger clone is one nucleotide away. The V gene is TRBV5-1, the J gene TRBJ1-2, with D unclear. V lost 2 bases and J 7 bases, leaving 12 bases between the germline ends. The CDR3 extends over 13 amino acids. Germline loops: CDR1 SGHRS, CDR2 YFSETQ. The CDR3 spells CASSFNPGRGYTF. DNA for the CDR3: TGCGCCAGCAGCTTTAACCCGGGCCGTGGCTACACCTTC.

Details on this clonotype: Its ends do not fully match the called genes, so a read error is possible. The chain combines TRBV7-3 with TRBJ2-6; 11 bases fit TRBD1. The CDR3 is 18 residues long. Germline CDR1 is SGHTA and CDR2 is FQGTGA. The DNA of the CDR3 is TGTGTCAGCAGCTTAAAAGGACAGGGGGCGACTGGGGCCAACGTCCTGACTTTC. This translates into CVSSLKGQGATGANVLTF.

This clonotype has more than one count but fewer than ten. The chain carries TRBV7-9 and TRBJ1-6; TRBD1 agrees at 8 bases. Germline CDR1 is SEHNR and CDR2 is FQNEAQ (reference sequence). V lost 8 bases and J lost 9; bases outside the gene matches: 9. The CDR3 consists of 14 residues. CDR3 region: CASRSTGDISPLHF. The CDR3 region has the DNA TGTGCCAGCCGTTCGACAGGGGATATTTCACCCCTCCACTTT.

The rearrangement uses TRBV6-5 and TRBJ2-3; 8 bases match TRBD2. The CDR3 runs 14 residues. Germline CDR1 is MNHEY and CDR2 is SVGAGI. Germline trimming cut 5 bases from V and 5 bases from J; bases unmatched to any gene: 6. CDR3 residues: CASSDGAGVDTQYF. The CDR3 DNA is TGTGCCAGCAGTGACGGAGCGGGGGTAGATACGCAGTATTTT.

The chain joins TRBV7-9 to TRBJ1-2, with unresolved D. The germline V gene has CDR1 SEHNR and CDR2 FQNEAQ (reference sequence). The CDR3 runs to 13 residues. The germline V and J ends were trimmed by 8 bases and 6 bases, with 16 bases remaining between them. CDR3 loop: CASVPGIFNGYTF. The DNA for the CDR3 is TGTGCCAGCGTCCCCGGGATCTTCAATGGCTACACCTTC.

The chain has TRBV20-1 and TRBJ2-1; 10 positions match TRBD2. Trimming took 5 bases from V and 7 from J; bases not matched to a gene: 8. In germline, CDR1 is DFQATT, CDR2 SNEGSKA (reference sequence). This CDR3 region has 14 residues. CDR3 DNA: TGCAGTGCTGCTAGCGGGAGAACCCAAAATGAGCAGTTCTTC. Translating gives CSAASGRTQNEQFF.

CDR3 nucleotide sequence: TGTGCCAGCAGCTCGCGGGGGGCCCTCTACAATGAGCAGTTCTTC. It codes for CASSSRGALYNEQFF. V and J are TRBV7-3 and TRBJ2-1, with TRBD2 matching over 8 bases. Germline V gene data show CDR1 as SGHTA and CDR2 as FQGTGA. J was trimmed by 3 bases and V by 4 bases; bases with no gene match: 5. This CDR3 is 15 amino acids long.

The V and J genes are TRBV28 and TRBJ1-3; D unclear. Trimming took off 5 bases at V and 4 bases at J, with 12 bases between the two ends. The CDR3 is made up of 14 amino acids. Germline CDR1 is MDHEN and CDR2 is SYDVKM. CDR3 nucleotide sequence: TGTGCCAGCAGTGTGGGCAGGAGAGGAAACACCATATATTTT. Its translation: CASSVGRRGNTIYF.

The chain has TRBV7-2 and TRBJ1-6; 8 bases line up with TRBD1. CDR1 is SGHTA, CDR2 FQGNSA, per germline. The CDR3 has 16 amino acids. V was clipped by 8 bases and J by 0 bases; unmatched bases: 6. The CDR3 loop reads CASRGQASSYNSPLHF. The CDR3 DNA follows: TGTGCCAGCCGGGGACAGGCGAGCTCCTATAATTCACCCCTCCACTTT.

About this clonotype: Just one base apart from a much larger clone, this may be a read error. The chain combines TRBV7-2 with TRBJ2-4; TRBD1 might be the D (5 bases). The length of the CDR3 is 14 residues. CDR1 and CDR2 (germline): SGHTA, FQGNSA. The chain's CDR3 is CASSQTGVKNSQYF. The CDR3 DNA follows: TGTGCCAGCAGCCAAACAGGTGTCAAAAACAGTCAGTACTTC.

J is TRBJ2-1 and V is TRBV4-3; D perhaps matches TRBD2 (5 bases). Per the germline V gene, CDR1 is LGHNA and CDR2 is YSLEER. CDR3 length: 17 residues. V gave up 0 bases and J gave up 0 bases, with 12 bases separating them. This CDR3 is CASSQERRASSYNEQFF. The CDR3 DNA reads as TGCGCCAGCAGCCAAGAGCGGCGGGCGAGCTCCTACAATGAGCAGTTCTTC.

This clonotype was seen ten or more times. This chain connects TRBV20-1 to TRBJ2-1, with 9 bases fitting TRBD1. This CDR3 contains 13 residues. Trimming removed 6 bases from V and 8 bases from J; junction bases left unmatched: 8. Germline CDR1 reads DFQATT; CDR2 reads SNEGSKA (reference sequence). The CDR3 nucleotides read TGCAGTGCCGCCGGGACAGGGATCGATGAGCAGTTCTTC. Translated, it gives CSAAGTGIDEQFF.

The J gene is TRBJ1-4, the V gene TRBV14, with D uncertain. Germline-derived CDR1 and CDR2 are SGHDN and FVKESK. Trimming left V 2 bases short and J 8 bases short, with 9 bases between. The CDR3 sequence is 13 residues long. The CDR3 region has the DNA TGTGCCAGCAGCCAACTAATGAGGGAAAAACTGTTTTTT. Translating gives CASSQLMREKLFF.

This clonotype was detected a few times. This chain links TRBV27 with TRBJ2-2, with 8 positions matching TRBD2. The ends lost 3 bases at V and 4 bases at J; junction bases unmatched: 1. CDR1 is MNHEY and CDR2 is SMNVEV in the germline V gene (reference sequence). The CDR3 totals 14 residues. CDR3 amino acids: CASSFSGSTGELFF. For the CDR3, the DNA is TGTGCCAGCAGTTTCAGCGGGAGCACCGGGGAGCTGTTTTTT.

A remark on this clonotype: A single base separates this from a much larger clone, so it may be a read error. The CDR3 DNA reads as TGCAGTGCCGACGGGACAGGGGCGACAGATACGCAGTATTTT. Amino acid sequence: CSADGTGATDTQYF. The V call is TRBV20-1, the J call TRBJ2-3; 10 bases line up with TRBD1. J was trimmed by 3 bases and V by 6 bases; bases with no gene match: 6. This CDR3 has 14 residues. Germline CDR1 DFQATT, CDR2 SNEGSKA (reference sequence).

This rearrangement joins TRBV5-1 to TRBJ2-2; TRBD2 agrees at 7 bases. The germline V gene has CDR1 SGHRS and CDR2 YFSETQ. The CDR3 runs to 16 residues. After removal of 0 bases from V and 1 base from J, the junction contained 3 bases not matched to a gene. The CDR3 nucleotides are TGCGCCAGCAGCTTGGCCGCTAGCGGGAACACCGGGGAGCTGTTTTTT. As protein: CASSLAASGNTGELFF.

V is TRBV7-2 and J is TRBJ1-2; 7 nucleotides align to TRBD1. Germline loops: CDR1 SGHTA, CDR2 FQGNSA. The CDR3 runs to 15 residues. The J segment lost 2 bases and the V segment lost 3 bases, leaving 6 bases of the junction unmatched. The CDR3 protein is CASSFKGAGNYGYTF. CDR3 bases: TGTGCCAGCAGCTTTAAGGGGGCTGGAAACTATGGCTACACCTTC.

This rearrangement joins TRBV7-2 to TRBJ2-7; 11 bases are a match to TRBD2. This CDR3 has 15 amino acids. Germline V gene data show CDR1 as SGHTA and CDR2 as FQGNSA. V trimming: 5 bases; J trimming: 3 bases; junction bases outside the gene matches: 6. The CDR3 DNA reads as TGTGCCAGCAGCCCCTCCGGGACTAGCGGCTACGAGCAGTACTTC. It translates to CASSPSGTSGYEQYF. Full variable domain (missing parts from reference TRBV7-2 and TRBJ2-7): GAGVSQSPSNKVTEKGKDVELRCDPISGHTALYWYRQSLGQGLEFLIYFQGNSAPDKSGLPSDRFSAERTGGSVSTLTIQRTQQEDSAVYLCASSPSGTSGYEQYFGPGTRLTVT.

This clonotype showed up just a few times. This rearrangement joins TRBV9 to TRBJ1-5; tentatively, D is TRBD1 (5 bases). CDR1 and CDR2 from the germline V gene are SGDLS and YYNGEE. This CDR3 has 14 amino acids. V lost 4 bases, J lost 6 bases, and 14 bases lay in between. The CDR3 region has the DNA TGTGCCAGCAGCCCACAGAGCGGGGGTCAGCCCCAGCATTTT. Its translation: CASSPQSGGQPQHF.

This clonotype was counted many times. This sequence joins TRBV18 and TRBJ2-1, with 8 bases lining up with TRBD1. Germline lookup yields CDR1 KGHSH and CDR2 LQKENI. CDR3 length equals 17 residues. With V trimmed by 3 bases and J by 4 bases, 11 bases remained unmatched. The CDR3 loop is CASSPSRQGYAYNEQFF. The DNA for the CDR3 is TGTGCCAGCTCACCGAGCCGACAGGGGTACGCTTACAATGAGCAGTTCTTC. The full variable domain, its missing parts supplied by reference TRBV18 and TRBJ2-1, is NAGVMQNPRHLVRRRGQEARLRCSPMKGHSHVYWYRQLPEEGLKFMVYLQKENIIDESGMPKERFSAEFPKEGPSILRIQQVVRGDSAAYFCASSPSRQGYAYNEQFFGPGTRLTVL.

With respect to this clonotype: With a much larger clone just one base away, this may be a read error. This rearrangement joins TRBV9 to TRBJ2-3, with 8 bases lining up with TRBD2. The CDR3 consists of 16 residues. The V gene's germline CDR1 is SGDLS and CDR2 YYNGEE. The chain's CDR3 is CAGSSDGGASTDTQYF. In DNA form, the CDR3 reads TGTGCCGGCAGCTCAGACGGGGGGGCTAGCACAGATACGCAGTATTTT. The complete variable domain, with remaining parts taken from reference TRBV9 and TRBJ2-3, reads DSGVTQTPKHLITATGQRVTLRCSPRSGDLSVYWYQQSLDQGLQFLIQYYNGEERAKGNILERFSAQQFPDLHSELNLSSLELGDSALYFCAGSSDGGASTDTQYFGPGTRLTVL.

Many counts were recorded for this clonotype. V and J are TRBV6-5 and TRBJ1-2, with 7 bases identical to TRBD1. The CDR3 is 11 residues long. CDR1 MNHEY and CDR2 SVGAGI come from the germline V gene. J was trimmed by 8 bases and V by 5 bases; bases with no gene match: 2. The CDR3 is CASSTGDGYTF. In DNA form, the CDR3 reads TGTGCCAGCAGTACAGGGGACGGCTACACCTTC.